The rows below give T cell receptor beta chains drawn from one sample of a study of patients and donors after allogeneic stem cell transplantation. TCRdb redid the calling of the RT-PCR reads with MiXCR, one entry per CDR3 protein. The sample consists of around 82,000 distinct CDR3 sequences, 5% of them appearing once. The sample taken for sequencing was blood, either unsorted or a sorted T cell fraction (not recorded which). The receptor source for this set is a human donor who was either an allogeneic HSCT recipient or a stem cell or donor lymphocyte infusion donor (not recorded which). It is not recorded whose cells these are; they may come from a transplant donor. Each CDR3 is given without its conserved first and last residue. The D gene is left open where the match is weak.

V: TRBV9
J: TRBJ1-2
D: .
CDR3: ASTALTGVYGYT

V: TRBV12-3/TRBV12-4
J: TRBJ1-3
D: .
CDR3: ASSLGTRVSGNTIY

V: TRBV19
J: TRBJ2-3
D: .
CDR3: ASSTRTNTDTQY

V: TRBV7-8
J: TRBJ2-7
D: .
CDR3: ASSRDSAYEQY

V: TRBV5-1
J: TRBJ2-5
D: .
CDR3: ASSSGNGRETQY

V: TRBV12-3/TRBV12-4
J: TRBJ1-1
D: .
CDR3: ASSPPGVGAF

V: TRBV9
J: TRBJ2-1
D: TRBD2
CDR3: ASSPQASGSYEQF

V: TRBV2
J: TRBJ1-5
D: .
CDR3: ASSGTGTQH

V: TRBV28
J: TRBJ2-1
D: .
CDR3: ASSSDEQF

V: TRBV2
J: TRBJ2-2
D: .
CDR3: ASNSYRDTGELF

V: TRBV20-1
J: TRBJ2-2
D: .
CDR3: SPRDFYTGELF

V: TRBV27
J: TRBJ2-2
D: TRBD1
CDR3: ASRPNRDRVTGELF

V: TRBV19
J: TRBJ1-5
D: TRBD1
CDR3: ASRADRVSNQPQH

V: TRBV18
J: TRBJ1-2
D: TRBD1
CDR3: ASSRPGQGEIGYT

V: TRBV24-1
J: TRBJ1-5
D: .
CDR3: ATSEVQPQH

V: TRBV27
J: TRBJ1-4
D: .
CDR3: ASSPHASPTNEKLF

V: TRBV6-1
J: TRBJ1-1
D: TRBD1
CDR3: ASSEADRAPEAF

V: TRBV6-5
J: TRBJ2-6
D: .
CDR3: ASSYGSPSGANVLT

V: TRBV12-3/TRBV12-4
J: TRBJ1-1
D: TRBD1
CDR3: ASNRQGANTEAF

V: TRBV7-9
J: TRBJ2-1
D: TRBD2
CDR3: ASSPRLAGAPSEQF

V: TRBV18
J: TRBJ2-1
D: TRBD2
CDR3: ASSPPSGGKGQF

V: TRBV10-2
J: TRBJ2-7
D: .
CDR3: ASSDLTGYEQY

V: TRBV9
J: TRBJ1-1
D: .
CDR3: ASSGWTVAGKKAF

V: TRBV5-1
J: TRBJ2-2
D: .
CDR3: ASSLGVTGELF

V: TRBV5-4
J: TRBJ2-5
D: .
CDR3: ASSLNGRQETQY

V: TRBV5-1
J: TRBJ1-2
D: .
CDR3: ASSGSGAGADGYT

V: TRBV20-1
J: TRBJ2-1
D: .
CDR3: SPTPWGEGRSEQF

V: TRBV11-1
J: TRBJ2-7
D: .
CDR3: ASSLAFLPGPGLGEQY

V: TRBV20-1
J: TRBJ1-1
D: TRBD1
CDR3: SARGWVTGGKPEAF

V: TRBV3-1
J: TRBJ2-2
D: .
CDR3: ASSRTGGLGPTNTGELF

V: TRBV9
J: TRBJ1-4
D: .
CDR3: ASSPRGRDNEKLF

V: TRBV11-3
J: TRBJ2-1
D: TRBD2
CDR3: ASSKGLAGGGVQF

V: TRBV7-9
J: TRBJ2-3
D: TRBD2
CDR3: ASSPQGLAGYTDTQY

V: TRBV7-8
J: TRBJ1-3
D: .
CDR3: ASSLGYSGNTIY

V: TRBV6-5
J: TRBJ2-3
D: .
CDR3: ASSYGGSSDTQY

V: TRBV3-1
J: TRBJ2-1
D: .
CDR3: ASSPQGWYNEQF

V: TRBV7-9
J: TRBJ2-5
D: .
CDR3: ASSDLGQQETQY

V: TRBV2
J: TRBJ2-1
D: .
CDR3: ASSEGLESPGQF

V: TRBV25-1
J: TRBJ1-1
D: TRBD1
CDR3: ASSPYRGSETEAF

V: TRBV18
J: TRBJ2-6
D: .
CDR3: ASSPTGLSSGANVLT

V: TRBV20-1
J: TRBJ1-5
D: .
CDR3: SAQRMDQPQH

V: TRBV20-1
J: TRBJ2-1
D: .
CDR3: SASPGLYYNEQF